Only one count was recorded for the clone carrying this T cell receptor (beta chain). With random hexamers, reverse transcription was performed on about 0.5 to 1 ug of RNA. In TCRdb, the immunoSEQ multiplex PCR reads were re-called with MiXCR into one record per CDR3 protein. The sample lists under 250,000 distinct CDR3 sequences, around 93% occurring once. The sample originates from a study of CD8 T cells in Susac syndrome. The germline V and J ends were trimmed by 0 bases and 9 bases, with 13 bases remaining between them. The germline CDR1 and CDR2 sequences are SGHNT and YYREEE (reference sequence). The CDR3 is 13 residues long. Sequencing of TCR beta was performed on blood CD8+ T cells and on blood CD4+ T cells. In the multiple sclerosis control group, patients were treatment-naive and had stable or active relapsing-remitting disease. The CD8+ and CD4+ T cells were isolated magnetically using a negative isolation approach, whereas the TEMRA cells were enriched by FACS.

The genes are TRBV5-4 and TRBJ2-7, with D uncertain. The TCR originated in a human donor with multiple sclerosis. The sample consisted of CD4+ T cells from PBMCs. The CDR3 DNA follows: TGTGCCAGCAGCTTGGGAAGAAAGGGTTTGCAGTACTTC. Translation gives CASSLGRKGLQYF. Filled out from reference TRBV5-4 and TRBJ2-7, the complete variable domain reads ETGVTQSPTHLIKTRGQQVTLRCSSQSGHNTVSWYQQALGQGPQFIFQYYREEENGRGNFPPRFSGLQFPNYSSELNVNALELDDSALYLCASSLGRKGLQYFGPGTRLTVT.